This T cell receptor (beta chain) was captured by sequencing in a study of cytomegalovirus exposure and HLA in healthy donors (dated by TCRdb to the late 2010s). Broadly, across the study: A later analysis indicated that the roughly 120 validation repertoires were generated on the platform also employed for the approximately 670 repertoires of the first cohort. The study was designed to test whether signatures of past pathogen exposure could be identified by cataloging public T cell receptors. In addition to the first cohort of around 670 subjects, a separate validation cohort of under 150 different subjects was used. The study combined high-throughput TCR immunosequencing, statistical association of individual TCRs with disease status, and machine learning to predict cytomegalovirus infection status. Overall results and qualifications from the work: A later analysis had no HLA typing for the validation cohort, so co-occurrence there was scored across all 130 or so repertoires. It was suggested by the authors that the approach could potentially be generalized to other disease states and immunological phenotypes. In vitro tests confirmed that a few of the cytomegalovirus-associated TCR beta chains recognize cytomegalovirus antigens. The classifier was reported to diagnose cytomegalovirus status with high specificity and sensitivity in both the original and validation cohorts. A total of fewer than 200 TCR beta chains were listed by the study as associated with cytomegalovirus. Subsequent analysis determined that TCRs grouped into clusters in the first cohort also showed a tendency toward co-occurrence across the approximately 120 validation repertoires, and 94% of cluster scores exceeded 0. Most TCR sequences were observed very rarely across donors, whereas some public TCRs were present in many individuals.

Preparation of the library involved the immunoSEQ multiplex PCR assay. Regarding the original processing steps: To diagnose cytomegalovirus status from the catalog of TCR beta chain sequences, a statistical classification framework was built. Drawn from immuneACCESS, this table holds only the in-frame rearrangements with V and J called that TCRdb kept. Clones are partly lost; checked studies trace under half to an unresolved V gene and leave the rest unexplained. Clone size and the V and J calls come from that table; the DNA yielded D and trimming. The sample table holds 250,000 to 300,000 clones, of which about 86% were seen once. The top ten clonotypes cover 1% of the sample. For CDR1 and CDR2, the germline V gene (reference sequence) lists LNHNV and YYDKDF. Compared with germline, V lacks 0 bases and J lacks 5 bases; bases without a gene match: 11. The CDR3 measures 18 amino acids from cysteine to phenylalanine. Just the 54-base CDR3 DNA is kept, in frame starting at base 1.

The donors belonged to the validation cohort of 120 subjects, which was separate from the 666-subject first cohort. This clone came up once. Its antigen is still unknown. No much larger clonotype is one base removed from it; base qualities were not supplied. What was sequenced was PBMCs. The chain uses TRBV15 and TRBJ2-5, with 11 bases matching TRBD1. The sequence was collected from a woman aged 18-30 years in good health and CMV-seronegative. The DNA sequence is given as TGTGCCACCAGCAGAGATCGGGGACAGGGGGTTTTACTGGAGACCCAGTACTTC. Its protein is CATSRDRGQGVLLETQYF.